The subject of this entry is one TCR beta chain. What antigen it recognizes has not been identified. Per-base qualities were not stored, and no clone one base away is much larger. The data stem from a study of spatial heterogeneity in lung cancer (dated by TCRdb to between 2018 and 2021). For the wider study: Beta-chain transcripts were consistently detected in greater numbers than alpha-chain transcripts, which likely reflects a higher abundance of beta-chain transcripts. TCR alpha and beta repertoires were quantitatively compared across multiple tumor regions, matched nontumor lung and blood in non-small cell lung cancer. In the raw uncorrected reads, each unique combination of TCR and UMI appeared on average more than ten times. The study linked features of the TCR repertoire to counts of nonsynonymous mutations, which were determined by whole-exome sequencing of tumor tissue. At surgery, both alpha and beta chains were TCR-sequenced in fewer than 250 tumor regions, fewer than 85 matched nontumor lung samples and a few dozen PBMC samples. General conclusions and limits of the study: Ubiquitous expanded tumor TCRs were found in blood more often at tumor resection than at routine follow-up. Additional single-cell paired TCR alpha and beta sequencing was considered necessary to confirm, at a functional level, the hypothesis that regional TCRs recognize regional mutations.

CDR1 MNHEY and CDR2 SVGEGT were looked up in the germline V gene. Measured from the cysteine to the phenylalanine, the CDR3 is 14 residues long. The kept DNA is CDR3 alone, 42 bases in frame from the first base. Trimming takes 6 bases off V and 5 bases off J; junction bases not matched to a gene: 9. Taken with the paper, the label for time point translates to: sample taken at primary tumor resection. TCR sequencing used whole RNA extracted from tumor and nontumor lung tissue, or from cryopreserved PBMC samples, without cell sorting. Donors were around 69 patients with early-stage, untreated non-small cell lung cancer from the lung TRACERx cohort. Patients were selected for TCR sequencing only if sufficient RNA was available from at least two tumor regions. Library prep was done by 5' RACE. TCRdb names NextSeq 500 as the instrument used. In the TCR library protocol, a unique molecular identifier was attached to each TCR cDNA molecule so that PCR and sequencing errors could be corrected. In the original analysis: Decombinator tools were used for TCR identification, UMI-based error correction and CDR3 extraction. Expanded TCRs were defined as those above a frequency of 2 per 1,000, corresponding to the top 1% of the tumor frequency distribution. Renyi diversity was computed with the R vegan package after each repertoire had been subsampled 100 times to 5,000 TCRs. CDR3 similarity networks were built from amino acid triplet string-kernel similarity, connecting CDR3s with pairwise similarity above 0.82. The public reads were quality trimmed at Q25 with fastp and then assembled into clones with MiXCR by TCRdb, keeping productive beta chains. Merged by CDR3 protein, the rows form single entries marked with the most common genes and DNA. TCRdb, rather than the study authors, made the V and J calls. This sample comprises more than 85,000 distinct CDR3 sequences, 7.5% to 10% of them detected only once. Less than 9% of the sample is in the top ten clones.

This chain is built from TRBV6-2 or TRBV6-3 and TRBJ1-2; 7 bases in the middle match TRBD1. The source of this sequence is a male donor with early-stage non-small cell lung cancer. The sequencing used PBMCs, collected at surgery. The bases are TGTGCCAGCAGCCGGCCGGGACAGATATATGGCTACACCTTC. This encodes CASSRPGQIYGYTF.